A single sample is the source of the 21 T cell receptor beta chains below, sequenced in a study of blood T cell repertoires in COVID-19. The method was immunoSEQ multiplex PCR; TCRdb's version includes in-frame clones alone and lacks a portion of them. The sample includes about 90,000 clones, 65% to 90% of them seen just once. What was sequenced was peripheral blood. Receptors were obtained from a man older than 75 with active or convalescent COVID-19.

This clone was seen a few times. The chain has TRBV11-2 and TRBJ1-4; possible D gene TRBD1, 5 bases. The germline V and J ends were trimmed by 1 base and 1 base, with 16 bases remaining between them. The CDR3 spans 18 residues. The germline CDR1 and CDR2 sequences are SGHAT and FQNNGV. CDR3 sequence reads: CASSLGGLWGGTNEKLFF. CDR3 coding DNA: TGTGCCAGCAGCTTAGGAGGCCTCTGGGGCGGAACTAATGAAAAACTGTTTTTT.

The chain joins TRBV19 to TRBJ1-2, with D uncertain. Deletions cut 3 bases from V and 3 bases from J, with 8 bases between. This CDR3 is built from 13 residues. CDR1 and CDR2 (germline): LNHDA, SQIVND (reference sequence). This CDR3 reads CASSIVGDYGYTF. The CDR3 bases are TGTGCCAGTAGTATTGTCGGGGACTATGGCTACACCTTC.

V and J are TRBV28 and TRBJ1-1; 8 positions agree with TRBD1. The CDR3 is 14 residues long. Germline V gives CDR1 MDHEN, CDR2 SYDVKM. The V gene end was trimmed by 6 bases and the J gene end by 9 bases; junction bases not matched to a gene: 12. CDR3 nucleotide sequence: TGTGCCAGCAGCCCGGACAGGGAGTCGTCGAAAGCTTTCTTT. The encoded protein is CASSPDRESSKAFF.

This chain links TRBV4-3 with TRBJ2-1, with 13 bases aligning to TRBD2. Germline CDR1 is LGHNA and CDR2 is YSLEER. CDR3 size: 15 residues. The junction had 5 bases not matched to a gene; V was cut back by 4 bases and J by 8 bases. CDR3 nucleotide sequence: TGCGCCAGCAGCCCGGGACTAGCGGGAAGAGATGAGCAGTTCTTC. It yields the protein CASSPGLAGRDEQFF.

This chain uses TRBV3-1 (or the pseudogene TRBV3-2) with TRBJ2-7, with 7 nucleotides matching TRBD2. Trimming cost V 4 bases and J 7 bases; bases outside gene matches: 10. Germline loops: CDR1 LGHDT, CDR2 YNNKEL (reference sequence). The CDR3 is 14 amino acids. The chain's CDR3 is CASSPPRAGGEQYF. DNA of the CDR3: TGTGCCAGCAGCCCCCCCAGGGCCGGGGGGGAGCAGTACTTC.

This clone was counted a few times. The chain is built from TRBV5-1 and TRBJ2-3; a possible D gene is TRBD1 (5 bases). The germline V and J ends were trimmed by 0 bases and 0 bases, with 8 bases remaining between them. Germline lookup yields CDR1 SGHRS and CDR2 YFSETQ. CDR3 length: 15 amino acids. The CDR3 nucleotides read TGCGCCAGCAGCTTGGAAGCAGGGAGCACAGATACGCAGTATTTT. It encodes CASSLEAGSTDTQYF.

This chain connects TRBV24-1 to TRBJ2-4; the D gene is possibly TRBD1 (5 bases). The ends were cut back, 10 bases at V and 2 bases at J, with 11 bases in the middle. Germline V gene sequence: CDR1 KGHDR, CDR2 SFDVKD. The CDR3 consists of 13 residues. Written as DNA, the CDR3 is TGTGCCACGGAAGACAGCTCCAAAAACATTCAGTACTTC. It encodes CATEDSSKNIQYF.

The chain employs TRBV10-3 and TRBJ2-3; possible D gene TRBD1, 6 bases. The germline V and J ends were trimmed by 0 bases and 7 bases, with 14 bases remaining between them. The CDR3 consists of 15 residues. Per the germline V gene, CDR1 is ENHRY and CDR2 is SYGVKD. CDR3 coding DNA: TGTGCCATCAGTGAGTCTGTGGGGGCTCCCTATACGCAGTATTTT. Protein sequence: CAISESVGAPYTQYF.

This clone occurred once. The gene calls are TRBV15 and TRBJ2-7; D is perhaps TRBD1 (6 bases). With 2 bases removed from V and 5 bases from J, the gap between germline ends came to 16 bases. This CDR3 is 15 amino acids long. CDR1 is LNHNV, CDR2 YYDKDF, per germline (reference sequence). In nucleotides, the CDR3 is TGTGCCACCAGCAGATCTAAACAGGGATTGGACGAGCAGTACTTC. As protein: CATSRSKQGLDEQYF.

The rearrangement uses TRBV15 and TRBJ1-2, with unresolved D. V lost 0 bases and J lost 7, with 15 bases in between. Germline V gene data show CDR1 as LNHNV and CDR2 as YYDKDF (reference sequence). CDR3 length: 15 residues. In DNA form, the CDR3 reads TGTGCCACCAGCAGAGAGGCAATCGGGGTGAGTGGCTACACCTTC. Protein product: CATSREAIGVSGYTF.

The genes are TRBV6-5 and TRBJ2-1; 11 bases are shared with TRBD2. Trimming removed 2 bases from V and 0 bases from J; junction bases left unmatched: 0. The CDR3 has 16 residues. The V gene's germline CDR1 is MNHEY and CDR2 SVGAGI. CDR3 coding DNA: TGTGCCAGCAGTTACACTAGCGGGAGCTCCTACAATGAGCAGTTCTTC. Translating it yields CASSYTSGSSYNEQFF.

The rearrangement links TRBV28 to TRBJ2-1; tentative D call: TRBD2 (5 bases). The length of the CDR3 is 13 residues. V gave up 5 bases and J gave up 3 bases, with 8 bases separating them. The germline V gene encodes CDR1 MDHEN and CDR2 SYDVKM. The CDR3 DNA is TGTGCCAGCAGTCGGAGGCTCTACAATGAGCAGTTCTTC. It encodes CASSRRLYNEQFF.

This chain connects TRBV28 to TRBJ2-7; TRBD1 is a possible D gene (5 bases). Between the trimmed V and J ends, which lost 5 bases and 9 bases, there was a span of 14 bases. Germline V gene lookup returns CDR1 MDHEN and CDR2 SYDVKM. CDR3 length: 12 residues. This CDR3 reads CASSDYQGAQYF. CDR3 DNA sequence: TGTGCCAGCAGTGATTATCAGGGTGCGCAGTACTTC.

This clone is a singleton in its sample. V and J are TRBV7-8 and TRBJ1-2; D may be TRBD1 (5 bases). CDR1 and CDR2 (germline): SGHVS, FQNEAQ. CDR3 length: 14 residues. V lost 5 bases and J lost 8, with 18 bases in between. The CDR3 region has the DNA TGTGCCAGCAGCCCTCGCTGGGGGGTTTTGGGCTACACCTTC. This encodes CASSPRWGVLGYTF.

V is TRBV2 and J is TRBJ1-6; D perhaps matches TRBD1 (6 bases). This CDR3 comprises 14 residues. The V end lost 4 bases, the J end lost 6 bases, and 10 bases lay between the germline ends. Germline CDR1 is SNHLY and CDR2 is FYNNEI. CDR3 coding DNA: TGTGCCAGCAGTGTCACAGGGCGTAATTCACCCCTCCACTTT. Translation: CASSVTGRNSPLHF.

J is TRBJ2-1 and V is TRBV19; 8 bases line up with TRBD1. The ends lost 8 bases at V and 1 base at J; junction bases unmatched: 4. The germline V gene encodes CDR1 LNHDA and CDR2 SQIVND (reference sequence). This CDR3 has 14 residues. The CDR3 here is CASRTGLSYNEQFF. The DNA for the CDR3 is TGTGCCAGTCGGACAGGGCTTTCCTACAATGAGCAGTTCTTC.

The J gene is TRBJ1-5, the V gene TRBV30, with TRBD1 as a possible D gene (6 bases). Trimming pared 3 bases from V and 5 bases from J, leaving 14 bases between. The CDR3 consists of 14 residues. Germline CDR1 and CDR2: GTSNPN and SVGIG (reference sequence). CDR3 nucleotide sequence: TGTGCCTGGAGCCAGACAGGAATTGATCAGCCCCAGCATTTT. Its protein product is CAWSQTGIDQPQHF.

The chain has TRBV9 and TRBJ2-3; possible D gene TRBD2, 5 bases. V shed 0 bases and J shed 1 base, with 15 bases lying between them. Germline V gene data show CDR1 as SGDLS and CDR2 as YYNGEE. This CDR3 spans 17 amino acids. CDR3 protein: CASSVAPQDSGTDTQYF. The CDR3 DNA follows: TGTGCCAGCAGCGTAGCTCCTCAAGATAGCGGCACAGATACGCAGTATTTT.

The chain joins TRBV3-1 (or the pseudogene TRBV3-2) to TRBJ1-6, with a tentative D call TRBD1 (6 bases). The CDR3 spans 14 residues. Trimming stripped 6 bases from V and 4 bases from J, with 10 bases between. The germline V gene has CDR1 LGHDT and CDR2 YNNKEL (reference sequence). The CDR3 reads CASRSGQYNSPLHF. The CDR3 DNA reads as TGTGCCAGCAGGAGCGGACAGTATAATTCACCCCTCCACTTT.

CDR3 sequence: CASSLGVGLAGISYEQYF. DNA of the CDR3: TGTGCCAGCAGCTTAGGGGTAGGGCTAGCGGGAATCTCGTACGAGCAGTACTTC. The chain combines TRBV7-2 with TRBJ2-7; 9 bases are a match to TRBD2. The ends lost 1 base at V and 4 bases at J; junction bases unmatched: 14. Per the germline V gene, CDR1 is SGHTA and CDR2 is FQGNSA. There are 18 residues in the CDR3.

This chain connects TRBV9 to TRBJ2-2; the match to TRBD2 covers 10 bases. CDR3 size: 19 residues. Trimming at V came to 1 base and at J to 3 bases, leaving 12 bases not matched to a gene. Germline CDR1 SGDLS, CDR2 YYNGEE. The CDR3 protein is CASSVTGTSVERYTGELFF. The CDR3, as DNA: TGTGCCAGCAGCGTAACCGGGACTAGCGTTGAACGGTACACCGGGGAGCTGTTTTTT.